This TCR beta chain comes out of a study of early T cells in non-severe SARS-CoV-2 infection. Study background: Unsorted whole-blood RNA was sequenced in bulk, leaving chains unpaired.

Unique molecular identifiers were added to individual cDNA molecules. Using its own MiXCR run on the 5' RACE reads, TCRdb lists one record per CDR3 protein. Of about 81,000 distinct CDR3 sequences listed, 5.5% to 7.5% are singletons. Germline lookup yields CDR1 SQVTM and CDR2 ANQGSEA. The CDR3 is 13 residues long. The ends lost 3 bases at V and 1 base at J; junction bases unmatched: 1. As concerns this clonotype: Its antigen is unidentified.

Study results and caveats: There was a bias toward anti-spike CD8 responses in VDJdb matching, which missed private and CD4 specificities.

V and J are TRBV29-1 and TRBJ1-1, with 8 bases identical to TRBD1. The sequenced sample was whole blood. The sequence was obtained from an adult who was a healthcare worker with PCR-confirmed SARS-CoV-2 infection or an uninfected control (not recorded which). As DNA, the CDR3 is TGCAGCGTTGAGGGACAGGCGAACACTGAAGCTTTCTTT. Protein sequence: CSVEGQANTEAFF.